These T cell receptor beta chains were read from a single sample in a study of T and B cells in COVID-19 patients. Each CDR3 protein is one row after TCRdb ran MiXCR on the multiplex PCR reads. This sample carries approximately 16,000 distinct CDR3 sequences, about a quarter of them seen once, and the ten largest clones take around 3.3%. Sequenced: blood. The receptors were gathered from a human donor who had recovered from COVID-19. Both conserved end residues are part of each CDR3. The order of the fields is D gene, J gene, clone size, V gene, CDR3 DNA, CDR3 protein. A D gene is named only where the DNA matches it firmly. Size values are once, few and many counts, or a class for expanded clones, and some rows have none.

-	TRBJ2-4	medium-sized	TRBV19	TGTGCCAGTAGTATTGGAGGGGGGACAGCCAAAAACATTCAGTACTTC	CASSIGGGTAKNIQYF
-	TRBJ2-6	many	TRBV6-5	TGTGCCAGCAGTTACTCGTCCTCTGGGGCCAACGTCCTGACTTTC	CASSYSSSGANVLTF
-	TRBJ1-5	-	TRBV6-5	TGTGCCAGCAGTTACTCGGGTGGGAGTAGCAATCAGCCCCAGCATTTT	CASSYSGGSSNQPQHF
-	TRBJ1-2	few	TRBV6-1	TGTGCCAGCAGTGAAGGGTGGATAGCTAACTATGGCTACACCTTC	CASSEGWIANYGYTF
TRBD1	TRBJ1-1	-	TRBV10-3	TGTGCCATCAGGGGACAGTCCATGAACACTGAAGCTTTCTTT	CAIRGQSMNTEAFF
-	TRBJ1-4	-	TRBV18	TGTGCCAGCTCAACGACAGGCGGCCGGACTAATGAAAAACTGTTTTTT	CASSTTGGRTNEKLFF
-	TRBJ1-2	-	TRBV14	TGTGCCAGCAGCCACCTAAGGACAGCCTCTTACACCTTC	CASSHLRTASYTF
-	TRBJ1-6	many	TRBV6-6	TGTGCCAGCAGTCCAAGGTCGGGGGCGGGCTATAATTCACCCCTCCACTTT	CASSPRSGAGYNSPLHF
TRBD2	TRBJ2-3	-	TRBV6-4	TGTGCCAGCAGTCCGGGACTAGCGGCCCGGGGGATAGATACGCAGTATTTT	CASSPGLAARGIDTQYF
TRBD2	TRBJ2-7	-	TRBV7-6	TGTGCCAGCAGCGTGAGGCGGGGGAGCTCCTACGAGCAGTACTTC	CASSVRRGSSYEQYF
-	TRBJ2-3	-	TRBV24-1	TGTGCCACCAGTGGCCTATTAAACACAGATACGCAGTATTTT	CATSGLLNTDTQYF
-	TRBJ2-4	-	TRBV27	TGTGCCAGCAGCAAGACAGGTACCGCGAACATTCAGTACTTC	CASSKTGTANIQYF
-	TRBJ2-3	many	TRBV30	TGTGCCTGGAGCGGGGCGCGGGCAGATACGCAGTATTTT	CAWSGARADTQYF
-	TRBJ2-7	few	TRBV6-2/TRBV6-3	TGTGCCAGCAGGGGGAGAGAGGTTGCCTACGAGCAGTACTTC	CASRGREVAYEQYF
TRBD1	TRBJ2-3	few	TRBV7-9	TGTGCCAGCACCCCAGGGGGCCGCACAGATACGCAGTATTTT	CASTPGGRTDTQYF
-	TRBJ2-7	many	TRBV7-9	TGTGCATCGATGAGACGGGAATACTACGAGCAGTACTTC	CASMRREYYEQYF
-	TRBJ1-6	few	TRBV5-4	TGTGCCAGCAGCGGAGGGGGGCTCCCCCTAAATTCACCCCTCCACTTT	CASSGGGLPLNSPLHF
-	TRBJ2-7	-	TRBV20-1	TGCAGTGCGCGAAGCCCAGGGCCGAGCTCCTACGAGCAGTACTTC	CSARSPGPSSYEQYF
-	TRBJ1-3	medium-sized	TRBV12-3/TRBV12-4	TGTGCCAGCGTTATTCCGGGAGACAGTGGAAACACCATATATTTT	CASVIPGDSGNTIYF
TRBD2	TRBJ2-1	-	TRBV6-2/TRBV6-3	TGTGCCAGCAGCCCCGGGGGGGCGGGAGTCGGGAATGAGCAGTTCTTC	CASSPGGAGVGNEQFF
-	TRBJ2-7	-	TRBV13	TGTGCCAGCAGCTCCGGACAGTTCTACGAGCAGTACTTC	CASSSGQFYEQYF
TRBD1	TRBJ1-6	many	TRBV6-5	TGTGCCAGCAGTCGGGACAGGTCGGGGACTAGCTCCTATAATTCACCCCTCCACTTT	CASSRDRSGTSSYNSPLHF
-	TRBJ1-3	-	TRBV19	TGTGCCAGTACCCCCCCGGGCTCTGGAAACACCATATATTTT	CASTPPGSGNTIYF
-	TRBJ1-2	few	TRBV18	TGTGCCAGCTCACCTAGGACTGATGGCTACACCTTC	CASSPRTDGYTF
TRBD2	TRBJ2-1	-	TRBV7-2	TGTGCCAGCAGCTTACGGGCTAGCGGAGCTAACAATGAGCAGTTCTTC	CASSLRASGANNEQFF
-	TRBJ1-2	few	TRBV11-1	TGTGCCAGCAGCAATTTCGGAGCGGGGCGCGGTTACTATGGCTACACCTTC	CASSNFGAGRGYYGYTF
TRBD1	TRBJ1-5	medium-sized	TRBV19	TGTGCCAGTAGCAGACAGGGGAGCAATCAGCCCCAGCATTTT	CASSRQGSNQPQHF
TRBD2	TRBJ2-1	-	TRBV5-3	TGTGCCAGAAGCGGTTCTAGCGGGGGGGCTATTGAGCAGTTCTTC	CARSGSSGGAIEQFF
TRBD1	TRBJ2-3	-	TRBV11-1	TGTGCCAGCAGCGTAGATTCCGGGACAGGGGGACGTACGCAGTATTTT	CASSVDSGTGGRTQYF
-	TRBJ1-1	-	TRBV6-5	TGTGCCAGCAGTTATAGGATGAACACTGAAGCTTTCTTT	CASSYRMNTEAFF
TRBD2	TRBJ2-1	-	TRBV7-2	TGTGCCAGCAGCTTAGCGGCGGGGGGCCACAATGAGCAGTTCTTC	CASSLAAGGHNEQFF
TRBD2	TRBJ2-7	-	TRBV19	TGTGCCAGTAGTATGTCGGGGGGAGGCCACGAGCAGTACTTC	CASSMSGGGHEQYF
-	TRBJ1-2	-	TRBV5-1	TGCGCCAGCAGCCAAGGAGACTATGGCTACACCTTC	CASSQGDYGYTF
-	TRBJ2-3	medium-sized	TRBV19	TGTGCCAGTAGCCATACAACTCCTAGCACAGATACGCAGTATTTT	CASSHTTPSTDTQYF
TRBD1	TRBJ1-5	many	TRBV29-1	TGCAGCGTTTTACAGGGGAACCAGCCCCAGCATTTT	CSVLQGNQPQHF
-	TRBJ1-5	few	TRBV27	TGTGCCAGCAGACCGTATAGCAATCAGCCCCAGCATTTT	CASRPYSNQPQHF
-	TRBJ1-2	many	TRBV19	TGTGCCAGTACCCAAAGGGGACAACGCGGAAACTATGGCTACACCTTC	CASTQRGQRGNYGYTF